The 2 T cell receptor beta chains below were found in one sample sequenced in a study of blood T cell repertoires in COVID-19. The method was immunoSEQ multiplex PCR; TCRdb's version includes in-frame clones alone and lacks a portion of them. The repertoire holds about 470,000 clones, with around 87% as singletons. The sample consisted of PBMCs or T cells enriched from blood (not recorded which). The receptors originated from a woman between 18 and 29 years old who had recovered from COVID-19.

The CDR3 DNA is TGTGCCAGCTCGCAGACAGGGGGACCGAACACTGAAGCTTTCTTT. Its translation: CASSQTGGPNTEAFF. The rearrangement uses TRBV7-9 and TRBJ1-1, with 9 nucleotides matching TRBD1. Per the germline V gene, CDR1 is SEHNR and CDR2 is FQNEAQ (reference sequence). V shed 8 bases, J shed 1 base, and the junction held 8 bases outside the gene matches. The CDR3 consists of 15 residues.

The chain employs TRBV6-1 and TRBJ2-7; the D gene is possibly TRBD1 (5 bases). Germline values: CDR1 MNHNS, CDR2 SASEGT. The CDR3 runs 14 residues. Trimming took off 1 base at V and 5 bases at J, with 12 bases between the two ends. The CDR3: CASSEEVRAHEQYF. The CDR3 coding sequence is TGTGCCAGCAGTGAAGAAGTCAGGGCCCACGAGCAGTACTTC.